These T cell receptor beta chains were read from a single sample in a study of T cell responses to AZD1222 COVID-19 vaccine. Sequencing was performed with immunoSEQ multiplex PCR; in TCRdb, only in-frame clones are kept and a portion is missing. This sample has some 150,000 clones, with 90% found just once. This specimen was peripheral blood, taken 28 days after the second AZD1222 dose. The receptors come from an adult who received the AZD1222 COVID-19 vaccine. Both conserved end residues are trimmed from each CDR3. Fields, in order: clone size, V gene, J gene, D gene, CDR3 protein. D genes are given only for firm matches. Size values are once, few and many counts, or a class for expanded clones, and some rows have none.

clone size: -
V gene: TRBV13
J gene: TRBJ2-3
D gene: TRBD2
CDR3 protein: ASSYGLAGLDTQY

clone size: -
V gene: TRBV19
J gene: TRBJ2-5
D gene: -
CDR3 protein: ASSKNREGETQY

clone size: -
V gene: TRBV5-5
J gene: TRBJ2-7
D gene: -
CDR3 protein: ASSLIVNYEQY

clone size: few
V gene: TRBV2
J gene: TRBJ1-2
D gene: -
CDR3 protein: ASSEGLNVYGYT

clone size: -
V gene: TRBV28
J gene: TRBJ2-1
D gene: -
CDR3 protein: ASSFYNEQF

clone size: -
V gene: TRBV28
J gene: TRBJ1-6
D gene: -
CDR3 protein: ASRPAPNSPLH

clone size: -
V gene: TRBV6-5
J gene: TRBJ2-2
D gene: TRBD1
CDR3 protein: ASRSQGAGELF

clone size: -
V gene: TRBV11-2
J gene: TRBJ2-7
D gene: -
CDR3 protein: ASRRGYEQY

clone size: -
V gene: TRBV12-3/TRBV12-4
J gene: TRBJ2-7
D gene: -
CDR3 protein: ASSRPPLDEQY

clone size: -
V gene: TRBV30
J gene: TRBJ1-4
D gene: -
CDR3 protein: AWRPGHSTGTGLF

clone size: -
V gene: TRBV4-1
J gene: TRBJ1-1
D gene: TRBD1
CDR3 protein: ASSQKQGGLGTF

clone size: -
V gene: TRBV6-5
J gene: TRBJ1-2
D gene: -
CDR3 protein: ASLRGVYGYT

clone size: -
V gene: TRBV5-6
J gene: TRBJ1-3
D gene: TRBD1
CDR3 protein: ASSFRGGNTIY

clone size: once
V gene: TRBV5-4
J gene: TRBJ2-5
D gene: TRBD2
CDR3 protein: ASMGGDGETQY

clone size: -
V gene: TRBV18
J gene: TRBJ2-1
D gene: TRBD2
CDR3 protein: ASSPPVLAGGSNEQF

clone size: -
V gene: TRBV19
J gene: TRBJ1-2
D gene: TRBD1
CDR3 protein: ASSFLERTGSYGYT

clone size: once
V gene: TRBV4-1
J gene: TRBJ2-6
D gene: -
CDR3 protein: ASSQEAAGANVLT

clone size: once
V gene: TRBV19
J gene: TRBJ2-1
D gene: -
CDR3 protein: ASSSGLYNEQF